These 20 T cell receptor beta chains share one sample of origin, sequenced in a study of T-cell reconstitution after alpha-beta-depleted transplantation in children. As it was prepared, the TCRbeta library received unique molecular identifiers. Each CDR3 protein is one row after TCRdb ran MiXCR on the PCR reads. The sample yields 440,000 or so distinct CDR3 sequences, about a tenth seen once. Source: PBMCs from the stem cell graft donor, taken from the stem cell graft. The receptor set was obtained from a human donor who donated a stem cell graft to a child with acute myeloid leukemia.

The chain recombines TRBV18 with TRBJ2-5; weak D call: TRBD2 (7 bases). V was trimmed by 4 bases and J by 1 base, leaving 16 bases between them. Germline V lookup: CDR1 KGHSH, CDR2 LQKENI. This CDR3 comprises 16 residues. The CDR3 DNA reads TGTGCCAGCTCACGGAACCGCGGGGGCGTCCAAGAGACCCAGTACTTC. This sequence encodes CASSRNRGGVQETQYF.

This clonotype showed up just a few times. The V gene is TRBV10-3, the J gene TRBJ2-2; TRBD2 aligns across 8 bases. Germline-derived CDR1 and CDR2 are ENHRY and SYGVKD. V lost 3 bases to trimming and J lost 0 bases; unmatched junction nucleotides: 6. The CDR3 totals 17 residues. CDR3 protein: CAISDAWGLANTGELFF. The CDR3 coding sequence is TGTGCCATCAGTGACGCCTGGGGACTAGCGAACACCGGGGAGCTGTTTTTT.

This chain joins TRBV7-9 and TRBJ2-1, with 7 bases fitting TRBD1. From germline, CDR1 is SEHNR and CDR2 FQNEAQ (reference sequence). The CDR3 length is 14 residues. V lost 5 bases to trimming and J lost 5 bases; unmatched junction nucleotides: 6. CDR3 DNA: TGTGCCAGCAGCCTGGGGACAGACGACAATGAGCAGTTCTTC. This translates into CASSLGTDDNEQFF.

A few counts support this clonotype. The rearrangement uses TRBV5-1 and TRBJ2-2, with D uncertain. V lost 5 bases to trimming and J lost 0 bases, with 5 bases between them. The CDR3 sequence is 13 residues long. Per the germline V gene, CDR1 is SGHRS and CDR2 is YFSETQ. This CDR3 is CASRSTNTGELFF. The CDR3 nucleotides read TGCGCCAGCAGGTCAACGAACACCGGGGAGCTGTTTTTT.

The V and J genes are TRBV6-1 and TRBJ2-7, with a possible D match to TRBD1 (6 bases). The germline gives CDR1 MNHNS, CDR2 SASEGT. CDR3 length: 17 residues. Trimming removed 2 bases from V and 3 bases from J, with 20 bases in between. The CDR3 here is CASSEKYWTVSLYEQYV. Here the CDR3 DNA reads TGTGCCAGCAGTGAAAAATACTGGACAGTAAGCCTCTACGAGCAGTACGTC.

This clonotype has just a few counts. The chain is built from TRBV7-2 and TRBJ1-1; D not certain. The length of the CDR3 is 15 residues. V lost 4 bases and J lost 4, with 16 bases in between. Germline assignment: CDR1 SGHTA and CDR2 FQGNSA. CDR3 sequence reads: CASSSTPDYRTEAFF. The DNA of the CDR3 is TGTGCCAGCAGCTCCACCCCAGACTATCGCACTGAAGCTTTCTTT. Looking up the rest from reference TRBV7-2 and TRBJ1-1 gives the full variable domain: GAGVSQSPSNKVTEKGKDVELRCDPISGHTALYWYRQSLGQGLEFLIYFQGNSAPDKSGLPSDRFSAERTGGSVSTLTIQRTQQEDSAVYLCASSSTPDYRTEAFFGQGTRLTVV.

V gene TRBV10-3 combines with J gene TRBJ2-1; D assignment may be TRBD1 or TRBD2 (5 bases each). Germline V gene sequence: CDR1 ENHRY, CDR2 SYGVKD. Trimming removed 8 bases from V and 8 bases from J, with 16 bases in between. The CDR3 has 13 amino acids. In DNA form, the CDR3 reads TGTGCCATCGGGGGTGGGGCCGGGGATGAGCAGTTCTTC. Its translation is CAIGGGAGDEQFF.

This clonotype was seen a few times. The chain has TRBV6-2 or TRBV6-3 and TRBJ1-1; D remains unclear. Per the germline V gene, CDR1 is MNHEY and CDR2 is SVGEGT. Trimming shortened V by 2 bases and J by 11 bases, and 15 bases separated the two germline ends. This CDR3 has 13 amino acids. DNA for the CDR3: TGTGCCAGCAGTTACGGTGGTCGTTTTTCGGCTTTCTTT. Translation gives CASSYGGRFSAFF.

This clonotype was counted between two and nine times. This chain uses TRBV7-9 with TRBJ2-3, with TRBD1 matching 9 bases. Germline CDR1 SEHNR, CDR2 FQNEAQ (reference sequence). This CDR3 is 15 amino acids long. V gave up 5 bases and J gave up 0 bases; unmatched junction bases: 3. The CDR3 region has the DNA TGTGCCAGCAGCGACAGGGGGGCTAGCACAGATACGCAGTATTTT. Translated: CASSDRGASTDTQYF.

This clonotype was found a few times. This sequence joins TRBV12-3 or TRBV12-4 and TRBJ2-4; D perhaps matches TRBD2 (7 bases). The CDR3 is made up of 16 amino acids. Between the trimmed V and J ends, which lost 2 bases and 7 bases, there was a span of 18 bases. The CDR3 DNA is TGTGCCAGCAGTTTATCCGTCGGGGAGGGGGAGAACATTCAGTACTTC. Protein sequence: CASSLSVGEGENIQYF.

This clonotype came up many times. The V gene is TRBV18, the J gene TRBJ1-1; D is unresolved. The CDR3 loop spans 14 amino acids. V was shortened by 3 bases and J by 4 bases, with 12 bases between the two germline ends. The germline V gene encodes CDR1 KGHSH and CDR2 LQKENI. The CDR3 nucleotides are TGTGCCAGCTCACCGGTCACGTCTGCCACTGAAGCTTTCTTT. Its translation is CASSPVTSATEAFF.

The chain carries TRBV3-1 and TRBJ2-1, with TRBD2 matching over 7 bases. CDR3 length equals 13 residues. The junction had 5 bases not matched to a gene; V was cut back by 0 bases and J by 12 bases. Germline assignment: CDR1 LGHDT and CDR2 YNNKEL (reference sequence). The CDR3 loop is CASSQDFTGGQFF. DNA for the CDR3: TGTGCCAGCAGCCAAGACTTTACGGGGGGGCAGTTCTTC.

This clonotype has only a few counts. The chain is built from TRBV19 and TRBJ2-2; possible D gene TRBD2, 6 bases. Trimming left V 6 bases short and J 4 bases short, with 21 bases between. From germline, CDR1 is LNHDA and CDR2 SQIVND (reference sequence). This CDR3 has 17 amino acids. Here the CDR3 reads CASSKPGGLIGTGELFF. The CDR3 DNA reads as TGTGCCAGTAGCAAACCCGGAGGGCTTATCGGCACCGGGGAGCTGTTTTTT.

This clonotype was counted only a few times. The chain employs TRBV2 and TRBJ1-4; D is ambiguous. Germline CDR1 is SNHLY and CDR2 is FYNNEI. The CDR3 has 15 residues. V lost 0 bases and J lost 7, with 12 bases in between. The CDR3 coding sequence is TGTGCCAGCAGTGAAGCTGCCTGGTCGGGTGAAAAACTGTTTTTT. It codes for CASSEAAWSGEKLFF.

This clonotype was recorded a few times. The chain employs TRBV7-8 and TRBJ2-7; TRBD2 might be the D (5 bases). Germline-derived CDR1 and CDR2 are SGHVS and FQNEAQ. Trimming removed 3 bases at V and 3 bases at J, with 9 bases between. The CDR3 spans 13 residues. CDR3 amino acids: CASSLGAYYEQYV. The CDR3 DNA sequence: TGTGCCAGCAGCTTGGGAGCGTACTACGAGCAGTACGTC.

This rearrangement joins TRBV4-3 to TRBJ2-7; a weak D match, TRBD2 (6 bases). Germline assignment: CDR1 LGHNA and CDR2 YSLEER. V was clipped by 0 bases and J by 7 bases, with 10 bases between them. CDR3 length equals 13 residues. Written as DNA, the CDR3 is TGCGCCAGCAGCCAAGAGAGGAGGGATGAGCAGTACTTC. Translating it yields CASSQERRDEQYF.

Of note for this clonotype: As the CDR3 is not closed by the conserved phenylalanine or tryptophan, this likely results from a read error. V is TRBV12-3 or TRBV12-4 and J is TRBJ1-1; D gene ambiguous. The CDR3 has 13 amino acids. Trimming pared 10 bases from V and 5 bases from J, leaving 17 bases between. The CDR3 DNA reads as TGTGCCATCACGCGGGGTGCGGGGACTGAAGCTTTCCTT. Translating it yields CAITRGAGTEAFL.

The chain is built from TRBV5-6 and TRBJ2-3; 11 bases match TRBD1. The CDR3 spans 16 residues. The V segment lost 4 bases and the J segment 5 bases; nucleotides outside the gene matches: 9. Germline CDR1 reads SGHDT; CDR2 reads YYEEEE. CDR3 in DNA: TGTGCCAGCAGCAACCGGGGACAGGGGGGTATAGATACGCAGTATTTT. Protein product: CASSNRGQGGIDTQYF.

The chain carries TRBV6-1 and TRBJ2-1; D possibly corresponds to TRBD2 (5 bases). This CDR3 region has 19 residues. V lost 0 bases, J lost 9 bases, and 27 bases lay in between. The germline V gene has CDR1 MNHNS and CDR2 SASEGT. For the CDR3, the DNA is TGTGCCAGCAGTGAAGCGCCAAGCTCGGCGGGCTTGGGTATGTTTGAGCAGTTCTTC. It encodes CASSEAPSSAGLGMFEQFF.

The chain couples TRBV4-2 to TRBJ2-5; TRBD2 is a possible D gene (5 bases). This CDR3 is 16 amino acids long. The germline V gene encodes CDR1 LGHNA and CDR2 YNFKEQ. Trimming removed 3 bases from V and 1 base from J, with 15 bases in between. The CDR3 loop reads CASSHRTRGLQETQYF. CDR3 sequence (DNA): TGTGCCAGCAGCCACCGGACTCGCGGGCTCCAAGAGACCCAGTACTTC.